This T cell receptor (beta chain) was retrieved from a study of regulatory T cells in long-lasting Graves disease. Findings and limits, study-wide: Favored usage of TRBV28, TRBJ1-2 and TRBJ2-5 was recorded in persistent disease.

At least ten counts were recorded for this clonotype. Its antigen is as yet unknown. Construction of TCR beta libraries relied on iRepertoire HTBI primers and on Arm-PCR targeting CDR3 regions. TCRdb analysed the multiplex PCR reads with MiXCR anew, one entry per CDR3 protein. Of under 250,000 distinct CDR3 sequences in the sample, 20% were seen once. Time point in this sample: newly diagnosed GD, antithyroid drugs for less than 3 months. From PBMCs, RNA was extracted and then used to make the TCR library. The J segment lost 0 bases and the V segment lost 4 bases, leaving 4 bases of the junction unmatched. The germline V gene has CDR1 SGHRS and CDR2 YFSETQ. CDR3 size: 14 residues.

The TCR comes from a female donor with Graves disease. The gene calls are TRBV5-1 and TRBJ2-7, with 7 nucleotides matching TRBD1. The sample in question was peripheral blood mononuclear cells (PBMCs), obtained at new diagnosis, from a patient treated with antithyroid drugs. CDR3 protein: CASSLGQASYEQYF. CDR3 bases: TGCGCCAGCAGCCTCGGACAGGCCTCCTACGAGCAGTACTTC.